This T cell receptor (beta chain) was captured by sequencing in a study of blood T cell repertoires in COVID-19. Under the authors' procedure: Amplification with reference gene primers provided the estimates of nucleated cell counts. Clones were read by immunoSEQ multiplex PCR, and TCRdb kept only the in-frame ones, dropping some. V and J calls and clone size come straight from that table; D and trimming were deduced from the DNA. The table shows 65,000 to 85,000 clones, with 90% occurring only once. The germline V gene encodes CDR1 SGDLS and CDR2 YYNGEE. Trimming shortened V by 0 bases and J by 0 bases, and 6 bases separated the two germline ends. The CDR3 has 14 amino acids.

This receptor was identified in a human donor in a cohort sampled during active COVID-19. The chain carries TRBV9 and TRBJ1-1; D gene ambiguous. Specimen: peripheral blood. Written as DNA, the CDR3 is TGTGCCAGCAGCGTAGAGTCGGTGAACACTGAAGCTTTCTTT. Translated: CASSVESVNTEAFF.